The 16 T cell receptor beta chains below all came from one sample that was sequenced in a study of CD8+CD57+ T cells in acquired aplastic anemia. Genomic DNA constituted the template upon which TCR beta VDJ and CDR3 profiling was performed. TCRdb redid the calling of the reads with MiXCR, one entry per CDR3 protein. The sample consists of about 400,000 distinct CDR3 sequences, approximately 70% of them appearing once. Sequencing was performed on sorted CD4+, CD8+, or CD8+CD57+ T cells (not recorded which) from PBMCs. These receptors were taken from a human donor in good health, serving as a control.

The chain recombines TRBV20-1 with TRBJ2-7; the match to TRBD1 covers 11 bases. Germline CDR1 reads DFQATT; CDR2 reads SNEGSKA (reference sequence). The CDR3 has 13 residues. V trimming: 5 bases; J trimming: 7 bases; junction bases outside the gene matches: 7. CDR3 loop: CSARGQGAGEQYF. Written as DNA, the CDR3 is TGCAGTGCTCGTGGACAGGGGGCAGGGGAGCAGTACTTC.

The rearrangement links TRBV9 to TRBJ2-3; D call uncertain. Trimming took off 9 bases at V and 6 bases at J, with 20 bases between the two ends. Germline V lookup: CDR1 SGDLS, CDR2 YYNGEE. CDR3 size: 14 residues. The CDR3 protein is CATSECTLDDTQYF. DNA for the CDR3: TGTGCCACCAGTGAATGCACCCTGGACGATACGCAGTATTTT.

The V call is TRBV7-8, the J call TRBJ2-7, with D perhaps matching TRBD2 (5 bases). Germline CDR1 is SGHVS and CDR2 is FQNEAQ. CDR3 length: 15 amino acids. V was pared by 1 base and J by 8 bases, with 18 bases between. In DNA form, the CDR3 reads TGTGCCAGCAGCTTAGACCCCGGAGGCCAGTCCCAGCAGTACTTC. It yields the protein CASSLDPGGQSQQYF.

Of note for this clonotype: An end of the junction differs from the germline gene, which may be a read error. This chain connects TRBV11-3 to TRBJ1-5; D gene ambiguous. The CDR3 totals 13 residues. Germline V gene sequence: CDR1 SGHNT, CDR2 YENEEA. The DNA of the CDR3 is TGTGCCAGCAATCCTCCTACCAACCAGCACCAGCTTTTT. This encodes CASNPPTNQHQLF. The full variable domain, with the rest looked up from reference TRBV11-3 and TRBJ1-5, is EAGVVQSPRYKIIEKKQPVAFWCNPISGHNTLYWYLQNLGQGPELLIRYENEEAVDDSQLPKDRFSAERLKGVDSTLKIQPAELGDSAVYLCASNPPTNQHQLFGDGTRLSIL.

This clonotype was counted many times. V and J are TRBV19 and TRBJ1-6, with TRBD1 matching over 10 bases. CDR3 length: 15 residues. The germline V gene encodes CDR1 LNHDA and CDR2 SQIVND (reference sequence). With V trimmed by 4 bases and J by 8 bases, 5 bases remained unmatched. Here the CDR3 reads CASSTLGTGDSPLHF. In nucleotides, the CDR3 is TGTGCCAGTAGTACCCTCGGGACAGGGGATTCACCCCTCCACTTT.

In DNA form, the CDR3 reads TGTGCCAGCAGCCCGAAGTCCGGGGATGGCTACACCTTC. As protein: CASSPKSGDGYTF. The V call is TRBV6-5, the J call TRBJ1-2; D call uncertain. In germline, CDR1 is MNHEY, CDR2 SVGAGI. This CDR3 region has 13 residues. V was trimmed by 6 bases and J by 6 bases, leaving 14 bases between them.

Notes on this clonotype: Because it lacks the conserved phenylalanine or tryptophan at the end, this CDR3 is likely a read error. It is unclear where the CDR3 begins or ends on the DNA, so no DNA is shown, and the CDR3 is as TCRdb lists it. The V call is TRBV7-2, the J call TRBJ1-2. Germline lookup yields CDR1 SGHTA and CDR2 FQGNSA. The CDR3 region is 13 residues in length, termini included. The CDR3 reads CASSSTVADGYAH.

The CDR3 region has the DNA TGTGCCAGCAGCATAAATGGGGGGACCGCGTCCGAGCAGTACTTC. This sequence encodes CASSINGGTASEQYF. The rearrangement joins TRBV7-2 to TRBJ2-7; tentative D call: TRBD2 (6 bases). The CDR3 is made up of 15 amino acids. The V and J ends lost 5 bases and 6 bases respectively, with 20 bases between them. Looked up from germline, CDR1 is SGHTA and CDR2 is FQGNSA.

This clonotype occurred many times. The chain couples TRBV29-1 to TRBJ2-1; TRBD2 agrees at 9 bases. Germline CDR1 SQVTM, CDR2 ANQGSEA. The V segment lost 4 bases and the J segment 5 bases; nucleotides outside the gene matches: 9. The CDR3 consists of 15 residues. This chain's CDR3 is CSVGFSGGRNNEQFF. CDR3 in DNA: TGCAGCGTTGGATTCAGCGGGGGGAGAAACAATGAGCAGTTCTTC.

CDR3 DNA: TGTGCCACCCGGGAAGCCGACAGGTTGGCTGGCTACACCTTC. This gives the protein CATREADRLAGYTF. The chain carries TRBV6-5 and TRBJ1-2; D is perhaps TRBD1 (6 bases). Trimming took 10 bases from V and 7 from J, leaving 22 bases between them. Germline CDR1 reads MNHEY; CDR2 reads SVGAGI. This CDR3 is 14 amino acids long.

This clonotype was observed at least ten times. The chain combines TRBV6-2 or TRBV6-3 with TRBJ2-2; TRBD1 matches at 8 bases. The CDR3 is 15 amino acids. CDR1 and CDR2 (germline): MNHEY, SVGEGT. V lost 6 bases and J lost 6; bases outside the gene matches: 9. The CDR3 coding sequence is TGTGCCAGCAGCACCGGGACAGGAGGCGCCGGGGAGCTGTTTTTT. It codes for CASSTGTGGAGELFF.

V and J are TRBV7-2 and TRBJ2-5; unclear D gene. CDR1 is SGHTA, CDR2 FQGNSA, per germline. Trimming pared 5 bases from V and 3 bases from J, leaving 10 bases between. The CDR3 has 13 amino acids. CDR3: CASSAGAEETQYF. The DNA for the CDR3 is TGTGCCAGCAGCGCAGGAGCAGAAGAGACCCAGTACTTC.

V is TRBV7-3 and J is TRBJ2-6; D is unresolved. Germline CDR1 SGHTA, CDR2 FQGTGA. The germline V and J ends were trimmed by 5 bases and 14 bases, with 25 bases remaining between them. The CDR3 is made up of 16 amino acids. The CDR3 sequence is CASSPATEANYDFLTF. In nucleotides, the CDR3 is TGTGCCAGCAGCCCGGCCACAGAAGCTAACTATGACTTCCTGACTTTC.

In regard to this clonotype: The junction departs from the called germline gene at one end, perhaps through a read error. V is TRBV20-1 and J is TRBJ1-1, with a weak D call TRBD1 (5 bases). CDR1 is DFQATT and CDR2 is SNEGSKA in the germline V gene (reference sequence). The CDR3 is 11 residues long. The DNA of the CDR3 is TGCAGTGCTAGTATTGCCACAGGAGCTGTCTTT. Protein sequence: CSASIATGAVF.

The chain employs TRBV7-9 and TRBJ2-7; D perhaps matches TRBD1 (6 bases). V was clipped by 5 bases and J by 0 bases, with 17 bases between them. CDR1 and CDR2 (germline): SEHNR, FQNEAQ (reference sequence). This CDR3 spans 16 amino acids. CDR3 amino acids: CASSPGQGKSSYEQYF. The DNA for the CDR3 is TGTGCCAGCAGCCCTGGTCAGGGGAAGAGCTCCTACGAGCAGTACTTC.

This chain uses TRBV12-3 or TRBV12-4 with TRBJ2-7; 7 nucleotides align to TRBD1. Trimming cost V 9 bases and J 6 bases; bases outside gene matches: 17. This CDR3 region has 15 residues. CDR3 coding DNA: TGTGCCAGTGGTCTCCCGGCGACAGGGTACTCCGAGCAGTACTTC. Protein sequence: CASGLPATGYSEQYF.